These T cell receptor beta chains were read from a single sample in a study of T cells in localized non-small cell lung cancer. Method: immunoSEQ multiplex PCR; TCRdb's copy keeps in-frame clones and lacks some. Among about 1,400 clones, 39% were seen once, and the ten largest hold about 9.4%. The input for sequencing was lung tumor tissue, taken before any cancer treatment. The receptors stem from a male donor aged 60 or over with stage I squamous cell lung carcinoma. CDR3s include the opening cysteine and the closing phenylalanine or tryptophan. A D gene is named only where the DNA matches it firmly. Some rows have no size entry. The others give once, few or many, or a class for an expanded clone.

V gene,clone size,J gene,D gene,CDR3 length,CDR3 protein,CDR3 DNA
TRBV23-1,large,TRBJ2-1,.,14,CASSQSWQRDEQFF,TGCGCCAGCAGTCAATCGTGGCAGCGGGATGAGCAGTTCTTC
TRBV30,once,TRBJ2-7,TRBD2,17,CAWAGEGLAGTYYEQYF,TGTGCCTGGGCAGGGGAGGGACTAGCGGGAACTTACTACGAGCAGTACTTC
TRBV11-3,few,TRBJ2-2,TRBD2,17,CASSQTGRAGITGELFF,TGTGCCAGCAGTCAAACCGGACGAGCGGGGATAACCGGGGAGCTGTTTTTT
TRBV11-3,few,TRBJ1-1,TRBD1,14,CASSPDRGSTEAFF,TGTGCCAGCAGCCCGGACAGGGGAAGCACTGAAGCTTTCTTT
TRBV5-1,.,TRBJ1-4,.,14,CASSLVGGAEKLFF,TGCGCCAGCAGCTTGGTCGGGGGAGCCGAAAAACTGTTTTTT
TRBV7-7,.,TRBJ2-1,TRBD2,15,CASTIRTSGYNEQFF,TGTGCCAGCACGATACGGACTAGCGGGTACAATGAGCAGTTCTTC
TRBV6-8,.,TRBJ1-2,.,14,CASSSNRLGYGYTF,TGTGCCAGCAGCTCAAATCGGCTGGGCTATGGCTACACCTTC
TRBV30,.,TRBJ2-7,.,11,CAWRNLAEQYF,TGTGCCTGGAGGAACCTAGCCGAGCAGTACTTC
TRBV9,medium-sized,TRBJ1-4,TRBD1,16,CASSAFQGAGDEKLFF,TGTGCCAGCAGCGCATTCCAGGGGGCAGGTGATGAAAAACTGTTTTTT
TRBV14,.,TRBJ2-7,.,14,CASSQGQDSYEQYF,TGTGCCAGCAGCCAAGGACAGGACTCCTACGAGCAGTACTTC
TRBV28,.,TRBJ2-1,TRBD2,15,CASSRMGLADNEQFF,TGTGCCAGCAGTCGAATGGGACTAGCGGACAATGAGCAGTTCTTC
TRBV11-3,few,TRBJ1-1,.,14,CASSLPGGDTEAFF,TGTGCCAGCAGCCTACCTGGGGGGGACACTGAAGCTTTCTTT
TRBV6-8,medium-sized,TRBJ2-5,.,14,CASSYSVTQKTQYF,TGTGCCAGCAGTTACTCGGTGACTCAAAAGACCCAGTACTTC
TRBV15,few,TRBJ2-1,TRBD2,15,CATSPGLAELNEQFF,TGTGCCACCAGCCCGGGACTAGCGGAACTCAATGAGCAGTTCTTC
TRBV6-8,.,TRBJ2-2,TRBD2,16,CASSTPSGSWTGELFF,TGTGCCAGCAGTACCCCCAGCGGGAGTTGGACCGGGGAGCTGTTTTTT
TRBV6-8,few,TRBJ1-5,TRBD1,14,CASRGTGVYQPQHF,TGTGCCAGCAGGGGGACAGGGGTCTATCAGCCCCAGCATTTT
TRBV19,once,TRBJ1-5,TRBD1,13,CATIGDRGQPQHF,TGTGCCACGATCGGGGACAGGGGGCAGCCCCAGCATTTT
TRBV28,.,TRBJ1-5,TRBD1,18,CTSSLGTGGFFGNQPQHF,TGTACCAGCAGTTTGGGGACAGGGGGCTTTTTCGGAAATCAGCCCCAGCATTTT
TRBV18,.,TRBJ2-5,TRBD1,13,CASFRGRQETQYF,TGTGCCAGCTTCAGGGGGCGGCAAGAGACCCAGTACTTC
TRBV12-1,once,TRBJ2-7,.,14,CASSFNNEPREQYF,TGTGCCAGCAGCTTTAACAACGAACCCCGGGAGCAGTACTTC
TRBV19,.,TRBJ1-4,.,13,CASTPNSNEKLFF,TGTGCCAGTACCCCAAACAGTAATGAAAAACTGTTTTTT
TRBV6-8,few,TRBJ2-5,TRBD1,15,CASSATPGQPGTQYF,TGTGCCAGCAGTGCGACTCCGGGACAGCCTGGGACCCAGTACTTC
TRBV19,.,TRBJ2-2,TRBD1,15,CASSYGQVNTGELFF,TGTGCCAGTAGTTACGGACAGGTTAACACCGGGGAGCTGTTTTTT
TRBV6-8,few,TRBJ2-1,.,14,CASSYGVDNNEQFF,TGTGCCAGCAGTTACGGTGTGGACAACAATGAGCAGTTCTTC
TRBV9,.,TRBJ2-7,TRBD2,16,CASSRLAGGSSYEQYF,TGTGCCAGCAGCCGACTAGCGGGAGGGAGCTCCTACGAGCAGTACTTC
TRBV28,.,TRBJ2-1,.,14,CASSRPVSYNEQFF,TGTGCCAGCAGCCGACCGGTCTCCTACAATGAGCAGTTCTTC
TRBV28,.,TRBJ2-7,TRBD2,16,CASSLPGLAGGNEQYF,TGTGCCAGCAGTTTACCCGGACTAGCGGGAGGGAACGAGCAGTACTTC
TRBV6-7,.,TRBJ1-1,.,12,CASTGDDTEAFF,TGTGCCAGCACAGGGGATGACACTGAAGCTTTCTTT
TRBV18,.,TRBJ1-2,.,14,CASPIGGSFYGYTF,TGTGCCAGCCCAATTGGAGGGTCTTTCTATGGCTACACCTTC
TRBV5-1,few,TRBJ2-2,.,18,CASSTGTKNLPNTGELFF,TGCGCCAGCAGCACCGGGACAAAAAATCTCCCAAACACCGGGGAGCTGTTTTTT
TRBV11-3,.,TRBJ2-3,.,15,CASSLGPASRDTQYF,TGTGCCAGCAGCTTAGGTCCGGCTAGCAGAGATACGCAGTATTTT
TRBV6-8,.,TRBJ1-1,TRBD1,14,CASTGGQLNTEAFF,TGTGCCAGCACCGGGGGACAGCTGAACACTGAAGCTTTCTTT
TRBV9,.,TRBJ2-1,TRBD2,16,CASSVEPSGRYNEQFF,TGTGCCAGCAGCGTAGAGCCTAGCGGGAGATACAATGAGCAGTTCTTC
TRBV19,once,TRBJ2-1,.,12,CASIGSMDEQFF,TGTGCCAGTATTGGCTCCATGGATGAGCAGTTCTTC
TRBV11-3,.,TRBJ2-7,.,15,CASSQSRTVIYEQYF,TGTGCCAGCAGCCAATCCCGGACTGTTATCTACGAGCAGTACTTC
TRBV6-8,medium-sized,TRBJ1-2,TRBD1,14,CASSYSDRAYGYTF,TGTGCCAGCAGTTACTCCGACAGGGCCTATGGCTACACCTTC
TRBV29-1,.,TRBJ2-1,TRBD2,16,CSVGGGASGSGNEQFF,TGCAGCGTCGGAGGGGGGGCTAGCGGGAGCGGGAATGAGCAGTTCTTC
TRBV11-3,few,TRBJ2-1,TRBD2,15,CASSLGASGGEEQFF,TGTGCCAGCAGCTTAGGAGCTAGCGGGGGAGAGGAGCAGTTCTTC
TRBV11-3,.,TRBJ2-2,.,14,CASSSGLASGELFF,TGTGCCAGCAGCTCTGGGCTAGCGTCAGGGGAGCTGTTTTTT
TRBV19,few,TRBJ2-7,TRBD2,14,CASRREGSSYEQYF,TGTGCCAGTAGAAGGGAGGGGAGCTCCTACGAGCAGTACTTC
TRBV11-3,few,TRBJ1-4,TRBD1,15,CASSFSGQGFEKLFF,TGTGCCAGCAGCTTTTCGGGACAGGGGTTTGAAAAACTGTTTTTT